This note documents a single T cell receptor beta chain sequence. This clone was detected only a few times. What this receptor recognizes is not known. Per-base qualities were not stored, and no clone one base away is much larger. The immunoSEQ Assay was used to sequence TCRbeta CDR3 regions. After extraction, genomic DNA underwent amplification by bias-controlled multiplex PCR, followed by high-throughput sequencing. The source study handled its data this way. Collapsing and filtering of sequences were performed to quantify the absolute abundance of each unique TCRbeta CDR3 region. T cell fraction was estimated by normalization of TCRbeta template counts to usable DNA, with usable DNA being measured through amplification of reference genes present in all nucleated cells. Repertoire TCRs were annotated as SARS-CoV-2-specific by exact matching of V gene, CDR3 amino acid sequence and J gene to a known reactive TCR set. The reference SARS-CoV-2 TCR set was obtained from MIRA and was filtered for enrichment in COVID-19-positive ImmuneCODE repertoires, whereby public or cross-reactive TCRs were removed. Using the MIRA antigens, annotated TCRs were further analysed by specific ORF or by position within an ORF. Breadth was defined as the number of annotated unique rearrangements divided by the total number of unique productive rearrangements, and depth was defined as the summed frequency of the annotated unique rearrangements. Two-sided Wilcoxon rank-sum tests were applied when comparing TCR breadth between groups. This immuneACCESS table, as held by TCRdb, lists in-frame sequences with V and J called but not all clones. Of the missing ones, under half trace to an unresolved V gene in checked studies; the others have no known cause. V and J calls and clone size are as listed in that table; D and trimming were resolved from the DNA. This sample lists some 340,000 clones; just over 85% were detected once. 1.5% to 2.5% of the sample is in the top ten clones.

This sample is drawn from a study of Ad26.COV2.S vaccination and SARS-CoV-2 variants (TCRdb year 2021). Describing the broader study: Donors in the vaccine arm were drawn from COV1001, a phase I-IIa trial of Ad26.COV2.S in healthy adults that was multicentre, randomized, double-blind and placebo-controlled. Dosing of Ad26.COV2.S was intramuscular, at either 5x10^10 or 1x10^11 viral particles, delivered as one shot or as two shots spaced 56 days apart. TCRbeta repertoire sequencing was used to assess the specificity and breadth of SARS-CoV-2-reactive T cell receptors after Ad26.COV2.S vaccination. A total of roughly 30 samples were included in the TCR-sequenced set, comprising approximately 20 Ad26.COV2.S vaccine recipients, 5 placebo recipients and 8 SARS-CoV-2 convalescent individuals. Trial participants were randomized into five groups of five: low-dose or high-dose Ad26.COV2.S given once or twice, or placebo on both occasions. Throughout the experiments and outcome assessment, investigators stayed blinded to trial group allocation.

The sample's treatment or condition label, in plain terms: approximately 18 received Ad26.COV2.S at low or high dose, single or two shots; about five received placebo; per-sample allocation not given. For vaccine and placebo recipients, the sequenced repertoires came from samples collected on day 63 after the first injection. Between 29 July and 7 August 2020, Cohort 1b enrolled about two dozen adults aged 18-55 years at one site in Boston, USA. As a vaccine, Ad26.COV2.S was a replication-incompetent adenovirus type 26 vector that expressed a prefusion-stabilized SARS-CoV-2 spike protein derived from the original Wuhan strain. Study-level results and caveats: According to the authors, total T cell responses may have been underestimated by the TCR breadth and depth analyses. Higher spike-specific TCR breadth was observed in Ad26.COV2.S recipients than in placebo recipients (P = 0.0014). After vaccination, substantial breadth of spike-specific CD8+ and CD4+ T cell responses was reported. Comparing responses between vaccine doses or regimens was not something the study was powered to do. Non-spike TCR breadth was comparable between vaccine and placebo recipients, consistent with the vaccine containing only spike.

V is reduced by 4 bases and J by 7 bases, leaving a spacing of 10 bases between them. Sequences MGHRA (CDR1) and YSYEKL (CDR2) are obtained from the germline V gene. The CDR3 starts with the cysteine, ends with the phenylalanine, and has 12 residues. Only CDR3 DNA is held: 36 bases, read in frame from base 1. The clonotype originates from a person between 18 and 65 years old who received the Ad26.COV2.S COVID-19 vaccine or a placebo. The source was peripheral blood, collected in a trial of Ad26.COV2.S vaccine versus placebo. The receptor chain draws on TRBV4-1 and TRBJ1-2; no D gene can be assigned with confidence. Read as DNA, the sequence is TGCGCCAGCAGCCCCTTTGGGTCTGGCTACACCTTC. Translated, this gives CASSPFGSGYTF.